This T cell receptor (beta chain) comes out of a study of blood T cell repertoires in COVID-19. Study summary: T cells, B-cell-depleted T cells, or PBMCs provided the cDNA or gDNA that served as material.

As originally analysed: Reference gene primers were amplified, and this amplification served to estimate nucleated cell counts. TCRdb's table, derived via immunoSEQ multiplex PCR, lists solely in-frame clones and lacks some. V and J calls and clone size are copied from that table; D and trimming were computed from the DNA. Seen here are 120,000 or so clones, approximately 85% observed once, and the top ten hold approximately 6.6%. CDR3 length: 15 residues. Trimming removed 5 bases from V and 3 bases from J; junction bases left unmatched: 5. Per the germline V gene, CDR1 is LNHDA and CDR2 is SQIVND (reference sequence).

The TCR comes from a man older than 75 with active or convalescent COVID-19. Sequencing was done on a sample of peripheral blood. The chain has TRBV19 and TRBJ2-7; 12 bases line up with TRBD1. The CDR3 here is CASSGGTGGLYEQYF. The DNA of the CDR3 is TGTGCCAGTAGTGGCGGGACAGGGGGCCTCTACGAGCAGTACTTC.